The 30 T cell receptor beta chains given below trace back to one sample, sequenced in a study of T cell responses to AZD1222 COVID-19 vaccine. Sequencing used immunoSEQ multiplex PCR; TCRdb keeps in-frame clones, though not all of them. The repertoire holds some 130,000 clones, with roughly 93% as singletons. Material: peripheral blood, obtained on day 0 of AZD1222 vaccination. All receptors come from an adult in good health.

This chain uses TRBV7-2 with TRBJ1-1, with D possibly matching TRBD1 (5 bases). Trimming removed 5 bases at V and 1 base at J, with 11 bases between. Germline lookup yields CDR1 SGHTA and CDR2 FQGNSA. The CDR3 is 14 amino acids. CDR3 sequence: CASSRGRQNTEAFF. In nucleotides, the CDR3 is TGTGCCAGCAGCCGGGGACGGCAGAACACTGAAGCTTTCTTT.

The chain uses TRBV27 and TRBJ1-1, with D possibly TRBD1 on 5 matching bases. V was cut by 7 bases and J by 6 bases, with 21 bases left in between. CDR1 is MNHEY and CDR2 is SMNVEV in the germline V gene (reference sequence). The length of the CDR3 is 15 residues. CDR3 region: CASIGDVGYGPEAFF. The CDR3 DNA sequence: TGTGCCAGCATTGGGGACGTTGGGTATGGCCCTGAAGCTTTCTTT.

The rearrangement joins TRBV6-2 or TRBV6-3 to TRBJ2-1; 8 bases fit TRBD2. The CDR3 has 16 residues. Unmatched junction bases numbered 11, after V lost 7 bases and J lost 3 bases. The germline V gene encodes CDR1 MNHEY and CDR2 SVGEGT. The DNA of the CDR3 is TGTGCCAGCATCCCGGGACTAGAAGGACTCTACAATGAGCAGTTCTTC. Translating it yields CASIPGLEGLYNEQFF.

The V and J genes are TRBV6-6 and TRBJ1-3; D is unclear. Trimming removed 5 bases from V and 11 bases from J, with 13 bases in between. Germline values: CDR1 MNHNY, CDR2 SVGAGI (reference sequence). There are 12 residues in the CDR3. CDR3 nucleotide sequence: TGTGCCAGCAGTACGCAGGATTTGGCCATATATTTT. Translated, it gives CASSTQDLAIYF.

On this clone itself: One end of the junction fails to match germline, which may point to a read error. The chain recombines TRBV19 with TRBJ1-2; TRBD1 agrees at 8 bases. Germline assignment: CDR1 LNHDA and CDR2 SQIVND (reference sequence). The CDR3 is 12 residues long. This chain's CDR3 is CASSPPRGRPAF. DNA of the CDR3: TGTGCCAGTAGTCCCCCCAGGGGGCGCCCGGCCTTC.

This clone has only one observation. The junction does not match germline at one end; this may be a read error. This chain links TRBV7-3 with TRBJ2-3; unclear D gene. This CDR3 contains 9 residues. Germline lookup yields CDR1 SGHTA and CDR2 FQGTGA. CDR3 in amino acids: CASRDTQYF. The DNA for the CDR3 is TGTGCCAGCAGAGATACGCAGTATTTT.

This chain links TRBV19 with TRBJ2-2, with D unclear. Trimming pared 6 bases from V and 7 bases from J, leaving 18 bases between. The CDR3 runs to 15 residues. CDR1 and CDR2 (germline): LNHDA, SQIVND (reference sequence). CDR3 residues: CASSLGRTTNGELFF. The CDR3 nucleotides are TGTGCCAGTAGCCTCGGACGGACGACAAACGGGGAGCTGTTTTTT.

The chain links TRBV5-1 to TRBJ1-1; D is possibly TRBD1 (5 bases). CDR1 and CDR2 from the germline V gene are SGHRS and YFSETQ. V was pared by 0 bases and J by 0 bases, with 9 bases between. CDR3 length: 15 amino acids. CDR3 protein: CASSLDGGVNTEAFF. CDR3 DNA sequence: TGCGCCAGCAGCTTGGATGGGGGAGTGAACACTGAAGCTTTCTTT. Supplemented by reference TRBV5-1 and TRBJ1-1, the full variable domain reads KAGVTQTPRYLIKTRGQQVTLSCSPISGHRSVSWYQQTPGQGLQFLFEYFSETQRNKGNFPGRFSGRQFSNSRSEMNVSTLELGDSALYLCASSLDGGVNTEAFFGQGTRLTVV.

The V and J genes are TRBV7-9 and TRBJ1-3, with D perhaps TRBD1 (5 bases). The CDR3 is made up of 14 amino acids. Germline V gene lookup returns CDR1 SEHNR and CDR2 FQNEAQ (reference sequence). The V gene lost 5 bases and the J gene lost 2 bases, with 10 bases spanning the gap. The CDR3 loop reads CASSLGEAGNTIYF. DNA of the CDR3: TGTGCCAGCAGCCTGGGGGAGGCTGGAAACACCATATATTTT.

CDR3 nucleotides: TGTGCCAGCAGCCTTCTAGGGGGGGCGCAGGGCTACACCTTC. Amino acid sequence: CASSLLGGAQGYTF. The chain combines TRBV3-1 (or the pseudogene TRBV3-2) with TRBJ1-2; D perhaps matches TRBD1 (6 bases). V was shortened by 4 bases and J by 8 bases, with 17 bases between the two germline ends. There are 14 residues in the CDR3. Germline-derived CDR1 and CDR2 are LGHDT and YNNKEL (reference sequence).

The chain couples TRBV5-4 to TRBJ2-1, with D perhaps matching TRBD2 (6 bases). Deletions cut 0 bases from V and 5 bases from J, with 9 bases between. The CDR3 loop spans 14 amino acids. Germline CDR1 SGHNT, CDR2 YYREEE (reference sequence). The CDR3 nucleotides are TGTGCCAGCAGCTTGGTAAAGCGGGACAATGAGCAGTTCTTC. Translating gives CASSLVKRDNEQFF.

V and J are TRBV28 and TRBJ1-2; D unclear. Trimming removed 6 bases at V and 1 base at J, with 12 bases between. The germline V gene has CDR1 MDHEN and CDR2 SYDVKM. The CDR3 covers 14 residues. CDR3 coding DNA: TGTGCCAGCAGACTCAATAGTGTTAACTATGGCTACACCTTC. Its translation is CASRLNSVNYGYTF.

This sequence joins TRBV27 and TRBJ2-7; no reliable D call. V was pared by 4 bases and J by 6 bases, with 16 bases between. Germline V CDR1 and CDR2: MNHEY, SMNVEV (reference sequence). CDR3 size: 14 residues. The CDR3 DNA follows: TGTGCCAGCAGTTCCAGTAGGAGAGCCGGCGAGCAGTACTTC. Translation gives CASSSSRRAGEQYF.

The chain employs TRBV7-8 and TRBJ2-7, with 10 bases that match TRBD2. The CDR3 covers 16 residues. Looked up from germline, CDR1 is SGHVS and CDR2 is FQNEAQ. Germline trimming cut 1 base from V and 4 bases from J; bases unmatched to any gene: 7. The DNA for the CDR3 is TGTGCCAGCAGCTTAGGGGGAAGCGGGAGGGAGTACGAGCAGTACTTC. Its translation: CASSLGGSGREYEQYF.

J is TRBJ1-1 and V is TRBV7-2; D ambiguous. In germline, CDR1 is SGHTA, CDR2 FQGNSA. V lost 3 bases to trimming and J lost 1 base, with 9 bases between them. The CDR3 has 14 residues. This CDR3 is CASSLSTANTEAFF. The CDR3 DNA follows: TGTGCCAGCAGCTTGAGCACGGCGAACACTGAAGCTTTCTTT.

The V gene is TRBV29-1, the J gene TRBJ2-7; 9 positions agree with TRBD1. With V trimmed by 5 bases and J by 6 bases, 8 bases remained unmatched. The germline V gene has CDR1 SQVTM and CDR2 ANQGSEA. CDR3 length: 13 residues. The CDR3 DNA follows: TGCAGCGTTTCTACAGGGGGCGGGGGCGAGCAGTACTTC. Residues: CSVSTGGGGEQYF.

This rearrangement joins TRBV2 to TRBJ2-3, with D unresolved. CDR3 length: 16 amino acids. The germline V gene has CDR1 SNHLY and CDR2 FYNNEI. V was cut by 4 bases and J by 0 bases, with 14 bases left in between. The CDR3 DNA reads as TGTGCCAGCAGTGTAGAAGTTAGACTTAGCACAGATACGCAGTATTTT. Its translation is CASSVEVRLSTDTQYF.

The CDR3 here is CASRQTRGQPQHF. CDR3 coding DNA: TGTGCCAGCAGACAGACTCGCGGTCAGCCCCAGCATTTT. This sequence joins TRBV6-5 and TRBJ1-5; no clear D gene. Trimming cost V 6 bases and J 6 bases, with 12 bases left between them. The CDR3 loop spans 13 amino acids. Per the germline V gene, CDR1 is MNHEY and CDR2 is SVGAGI.

The chain carries TRBV6-4 and TRBJ2-7, with D possibly called TRBD1 or TRBD2 (5 bases each). Germline V CDR1 and CDR2: MRHNA, SNTAGT. There are 14 residues in the CDR3. V was trimmed by 0 bases and J by 9 bases, leaving 15 bases between them. CDR3 nucleotides: TGTGCCAGCAGTGACTCTGGGACGGGACCCGGGCAGTACTTC. Amino acids: CASSDSGTGPGQYF.

The chain has TRBV2 and TRBJ2-2; maybe TRBD1 (5 bases). The CDR3 runs to 16 residues. Trimming stripped 2 bases from V and 2 bases from J, with 12 bases between. Germline loops: CDR1 SNHLY, CDR2 FYNNEI. CDR3 in amino acids: CASSERQGLNTGELFF. The CDR3 DNA reads TGTGCCAGCAGTGAAAGGCAGGGCCTTAACACCGGGGAGCTGTTTTTT.

The CDR3 DNA reads as TGTGCCAGCAGCAGAACAGGGGGCGCGGACACTGAAGCTTTCTTT. The encoded protein is CASSRTGGADTEAFF. V usage is TRBV11-3 and J usage is TRBJ1-1; 9 nucleotides line up with TRBD1. The CDR3 has 15 residues. V trimming: 5 bases; J trimming: 3 bases; junction bases outside the gene matches: 7. Germline CDR1 and CDR2: SGHNT and YENEEA.

V and J are TRBV5-8 and TRBJ1-1; D is perhaps TRBD1 (5 bases). The CDR3 length is 14 residues. The germline CDR1 and CDR2 sequences are SGHTS and YDEGEE. Trimming removed 4 bases from V and 6 bases from J, with 16 bases in between. Here the CDR3 reads CASSPTYPGAEAFF. CDR3 nucleotide sequence: TGTGCCAGCAGCCCAACATACCCGGGGGCTGAAGCTTTCTTT.

The rearrangement links TRBV9 to TRBJ2-7; 11 positions agree with TRBD2. CDR3 size: 14 residues. The J segment lost 3 bases and the V segment lost 3 bases, leaving 2 bases of the junction unmatched. CDR1 and CDR2 from the germline V gene are SGDLS and YYNGEE. The CDR3 loop reads CASSAGLAGYEQYF. Written as DNA, the CDR3 is TGTGCCAGCAGCGCCGGACTAGCGGGCTACGAGCAGTACTTC.

The V call is TRBV27, the J call TRBJ2-7, with D unresolved. The CDR3 contains 12 residues. Germline-derived CDR1 and CDR2 are MNHEY and SMNVEV (reference sequence). The V end lost 6 bases, the J end lost 3 bases, and 9 bases lay between the germline ends. The CDR3 here is CASSLRDYEQYF. The CDR3 bases are TGTGCCAGCAGCCTACGCGACTACGAGCAGTACTTC.

The rearrangement uses TRBV6-5 and TRBJ1-2, with 8 bases aligning to TRBD1. V shed 6 bases, J shed 3 bases, and the junction held 6 bases outside the gene matches. This CDR3 has 14 amino acids. Germline lookup yields CDR1 MNHEY and CDR2 SVGAGI. Written as DNA, the CDR3 is TGTGCCAGCAGACCGACAGGGGCCCACTATGGCTACACCTTC. Its translation: CASRPTGAHYGYTF.

The chain combines TRBV7-9 with TRBJ1-1; possible D gene TRBD1, 6 bases. The CDR3 has 14 amino acids. V lost 1 base, J lost 2 bases, and 8 bases lay in between. Germline lookup yields CDR1 SEHNR and CDR2 FQNEAQ (reference sequence). The CDR3 is CASSLGTDNTEAFF. CDR3 in DNA: TGTGCCAGCAGCTTAGGGACAGATAACACTGAAGCTTTCTTT. The entire variable domain, with the rest obtained from reference TRBV7-9 and TRBJ1-1, is as follows: DTGVSQNPRHKITKRGQNVTFRCDPISEHNRLYWYRQTLGQGPEFLTYFQNEAQLEKSRLLSDRFSAERPKGSFSTLEIQRTEQGDSAMYLCASSLGTDNTEAFFGQGTRLTVV.

V usage is TRBV10-3 and J usage is TRBJ1-1; 8 bases agree with TRBD1. The V and J ends lost 6 bases and 4 bases, in that order; junction bases with no gene match: 7. Germline V gene data show CDR1 as ENHRY and CDR2 as SYGVKD. The CDR3 length is 14 residues. CDR3 in amino acids: CAISETGAGTEAFF. In nucleotides, the CDR3 is TGTGCCATCAGCGAGACAGGGGCAGGCACTGAAGCTTTCTTT.

The genes are TRBV16 and TRBJ2-3; the match to TRBD2 covers 9 bases. The length of the CDR3 is 15 residues. Germline CDR1 and CDR2: KGHSY and FQNENV. V shed 2 bases, J shed 2 bases, and the junction held 2 bases outside the gene matches. The CDR3, as DNA: TGTGCCAGCAGCCAAGGGACTAGCACCACAGATACGCAGTATTTT. Protein: CASSQGTSTTDTQYF.

The rearrangement links TRBV18 to TRBJ1-3, with D unclear. Germline values: CDR1 KGHSH, CDR2 LQKENI. The CDR3 is made up of 14 amino acids. Trimming left V 0 bases short and J 1 base short, with 4 bases between. This chain's CDR3 is CASSPPVSGNTIYF. CDR3 DNA: TGTGCCAGCTCACCACCAGTATCTGGAAACACCATATATTTT.

This sequence joins TRBV2 and TRBJ2-1; possibly TRBD1 for D (5 bases). Germline lookup yields CDR1 SNHLY and CDR2 FYNNEI. The V end was cut by 4 bases, the J end by 8 bases, with 9 bases between. The CDR3 consists of 12 residues. The CDR3 nucleotides are TGTGCCAGCAGTGTAGGGGTCTATGAGCAGTTCTTC. Translating it yields CASSVGVYEQFF.